Each of the 17 T cell receptor beta chains below was sequenced from the same sample in a study of shared clonotypes between healthy human individuals. The assay was immunoSEQ multiplex PCR, and TCRdb's table has in-frame clones only and misses some. The sample yields under 1,100,000 clones, more than 75% seen once. Specimen: memory CD4+ T cells from PBMCs. Subset specified: CD45RA-negative fraction. The origin of the receptors is a man aged 18 to 29 in good health. Some clones in this sample may be carry-over from other donors' samples.

J is TRBJ1-5 and V is TRBV28, with D maybe TRBD1 (5 bases). Trimming cost V 7 bases and J 7 bases, with 17 bases left between them. CDR1 and CDR2 from the germline V gene are MDHEN and SYDVKM. The CDR3 consists of 14 residues. CDR3 DNA sequence: TGTGCCAGCATCCGGCAAAGGGGTGGACAGCCCCAGCATTTT. Residues: CASIRQRGGQPQHF.

J is TRBJ2-1 and V is TRBV2, with D perhaps TRBD1 (5 bases). V lost 6 bases, J lost 3 bases, and 9 bases lay in between. The germline V gene has CDR1 SNHLY and CDR2 FYNNEI. CDR3 size: 13 residues. The CDR3 sequence: CASRQAGYNEQFF. DNA of the CDR3: TGTGCCAGCAGACAGGCCGGCTACAATGAGCAGTTCTTC.

The chain recombines TRBV6-1 with TRBJ2-5, with a tentative D call TRBD2 (6 bases). With 6 bases removed from V and 5 bases from J, the gap between germline ends came to 10 bases. Per the germline V gene, CDR1 is MNHNS and CDR2 is SASEGT. CDR3 length: 12 amino acids. The CDR3 sequence is CASRASGETQYF. DNA of the CDR3: TGTGCCAGCAGAGCCAGCGGGGAGACCCAGTACTTC.

This clone has a handful of counts. The J gene is TRBJ2-7, the V gene TRBV9; TRBD1 or TRBD2 may be the D gene (5 bases each). Germline V gene data show CDR1 as SGDLS and CDR2 as YYNGEE. The CDR3 consists of 15 residues. Between the trimmed V and J ends, which lost 0 bases and 2 bases, there was a span of 12 bases. Here the CDR3 reads CASSVVPGPAYEQYF. In DNA, the CDR3 is TGTGCCAGCAGCGTAGTCCCGGGACCGGCCTACGAGCAGTACTTC.

The count of this clone is one. The chain combines TRBV6-1 with TRBJ1-3; D not resolved. CDR3 size: 16 residues. V was shortened by 3 bases and J by 3 bases, with 15 bases between the two germline ends. Germline loops: CDR1 MNHNS, CDR2 SASEGT. The DNA for the CDR3 is TGTGCCAGCAGTGAGGACTGGGCCCGGGTTGGAAACACCATATATTTT. This codes for CASSEDWARVGNTIYF.

This clone was seen more than once but under ten times. This chain connects TRBV6-1 to TRBJ1-5, with D hard to call. CDR1 is MNHNS and CDR2 is SASEGT in the germline V gene. Trimming cost V 1 base and J 5 bases, with 6 bases left between them. The CDR3 consists of 13 residues. The CDR3 DNA reads TGTGCCAGCAGTGAAGAGAGTTATCAGCCCCAGCATTTT. This translates into CASSEESYQPQHF.

The chain combines TRBV11-2 with TRBJ1-2; 8 nucleotides agree with TRBD1. This CDR3 is 17 amino acids long. After removal of 6 bases from V and 8 bases from J, the junction contained 20 bases not matched to a gene. From germline, CDR1 is SGHAT and CDR2 FQNNGV. This CDR3 reads CASRMEAGGASHRGYTF. The DNA for the CDR3 is TGTGCCAGCAGGATGGAGGCAGGGGGCGCGAGTCACCGCGGCTACACCTTC.

This chain connects TRBV13 to TRBJ2-7, with D maybe TRBD1 (6 bases). V was trimmed by 4 bases and J by 2 bases, leaving 18 bases between them. Germline CDR1 PRHDT, CDR2 FYEKMQ (reference sequence). CDR3 length: 16 residues. In DNA form, the CDR3 reads TGTGCCAGCAGCTCCAGGCCGGGACAAAGGACCTACGAGCAGTACTTC. This sequence encodes CASSSRPGQRTYEQYF. The variable domain in full, with the rest retrieved from reference TRBV13 and TRBJ2-7, is AAGVIQSPRHLIKEKRETATLKCYPIPRHDTVYWYQQGPGQDPQFLISFYEKMQSDKGSIPDRFSAQQFSDYHSELNMSSLELGDSALYFCASSSRPGQRTYEQYFGPGTRLTVT.

This clone was recorded many times. This sample also contains other DNA sequences that code for the same CDR3. The J gene is TRBJ1-5, the V gene TRBV7-2, with D perhaps matching TRBD1 (6 bases). The CDR3 extends over 14 amino acids. Trimming pared 1 base from V and 4 bases from J, leaving 8 bases between. Germline V lookup: CDR1 SGHTA, CDR2 FQGNSA. The CDR3 nucleotides are TGTGCCAGCAGCTTAGGGCAGGGGAATCAGCCCCAGCATTTT. It translates to CASSLGQGNQPQHF.

For this clone: This CDR3 is also generated by other DNA sequences in the sample. This chain links TRBV6-6 with TRBJ1-2; no clear D. The CDR3 totals 12 residues. The germline V gene encodes CDR1 MNHNY and CDR2 SVGAGI (reference sequence). V dropped 4 bases and J dropped 8 bases, with 11 bases sitting between them. CDR3 sequence: CASSSEGRGYTF. DNA of the CDR3: TGTGCCAGCAGTTCGGAGGGCCGGGGCTACACCTTC.

The rearrangement joins TRBV2 to TRBJ2-3, with 9 positions matching TRBD1. Germline loops: CDR1 SNHLY, CDR2 FYNNEI. This CDR3 comprises 13 residues. V trimming: 6 bases; J trimming: 6 bases; junction bases outside the gene matches: 4. CDR3 nucleotides: TGTGCCAGCAGCACAGGGGGCGCCGATACGCAGTATTTT. Translating it yields CASSTGGADTQYF. Full variable domain (outside the CDR3, taken from reference TRBV2 and TRBJ2-3): EPEVTQTPSHQVTQMGQEVILRCVPISNHLYFYWYRQILGQKVEFLVSFYNNEISEKSEIFDDQFSVERPDGSNFTLKIRSTKLEDSAMYFCASSTGGADTQYFGPGTRLTVL.

The chain joins TRBV5-1 to TRBJ2-3; TRBD1 might be the D (5 bases). This CDR3 is built from 14 residues. CDR1 is SGHRS and CDR2 is YFSETQ in the germline V gene. V lost 0 bases and J 2 bases, leaving 7 bases between the germline ends. The CDR3 DNA reads TGCGCCAGCAGCTTGGAACAGGTCACAGATACGCAGTATTTT. Translating gives CASSLEQVTDTQYF.

Notes on this clone: Germline is not matched at one junction end, which may reflect a read error. The chain joins TRBV5-1 to TRBJ2-7; D gene uncertain. Germline V gives CDR1 SGHRS, CDR2 YFSETQ. This CDR3 has 14 residues. For the CDR3, the DNA is TGCGCCAGCAGCTTCGAGAAGGGCTCCGACGAGCAGTACTTC. This translates into CASSFEKGSDEQYF. The whole variable domain, remainder taken from reference TRBV5-1 and TRBJ2-7, is KAGVTQTPRYLIKTRGQQVTLSCSPISGHRSVSWYQQTPGQGLQFLFEYFSETQRNKGNFPGRFSGRQFSNSRSEMNVSTLELGDSALYLCASSFEKGSDEQYFGPGTRLTVT.

The CDR3 nucleotides read TGCAGCGGGTCCGGAACAGGGAGCGGCACAGATACGCAGTATTTT. Translation gives CSGSGTGSGTDTQYF. The chain combines TRBV29-1 with TRBJ2-3, with D maybe TRBD1 (6 bases). Germline CDR1 SQVTM, CDR2 ANQGSEA. The germline V and J ends were trimmed by 7 bases and 1 base, with 18 bases remaining between them. This CDR3 is 15 amino acids long.

The V gene is TRBV28, the J gene TRBJ2-1, with D hard to call. Germline V gene data show CDR1 as MDHEN and CDR2 as SYDVKM. The CDR3 contains 12 residues. V lost 6 bases to trimming and J lost 6 bases, with 9 bases between them. The CDR3 reads CASRGSGNEQFF. The DNA of the CDR3 is TGTGCCAGCAGGGGCTCGGGCAATGAGCAGTTCTTC.

This clone has only one observation. V usage is TRBV25-1 and J usage is TRBJ2-7; 9 bases align to TRBD1. Germline CDR1 reads MGHDK; CDR2 reads SYGVNS. Trimming took 6 bases from V and 5 from J; bases not matched to a gene: 5. This CDR3 has 13 residues. This chain's CDR3 is CASRGTGTHEQYF. CDR3 in DNA: TGTGCCAGCAGAGGGACAGGGACCCACGAGCAGTACTTC.

To note about this clone: Other DNA sequences in the same sample also yield this CDR3. The CDR3 nucleotides are TGTGCCAGCAGCCCGGGGGGGCGGGATACGCAGTATTTT. Its translation: CASSPGGRDTQYF. This sequence joins TRBV28 and TRBJ2-3, with 8 bases aligning to TRBD2. The CDR3 is 13 residues long. CDR1 is MDHEN, CDR2 SYDVKM, per germline. Trimming cost V 6 bases and J 6 bases; bases outside gene matches: 5. Combining the CDR3 with reference TRBV28 and TRBJ2-3 gives the whole variable domain DVKVTQSSRYLVKRTGEKVFLECVQDMDHENMFWYRQDPGLGLRLIYFSYDVKMKEKGDIPEGYSVSREKKERFSLILESASTNQTSMYLCASSPGGRDTQYFGPGTRLTVL.